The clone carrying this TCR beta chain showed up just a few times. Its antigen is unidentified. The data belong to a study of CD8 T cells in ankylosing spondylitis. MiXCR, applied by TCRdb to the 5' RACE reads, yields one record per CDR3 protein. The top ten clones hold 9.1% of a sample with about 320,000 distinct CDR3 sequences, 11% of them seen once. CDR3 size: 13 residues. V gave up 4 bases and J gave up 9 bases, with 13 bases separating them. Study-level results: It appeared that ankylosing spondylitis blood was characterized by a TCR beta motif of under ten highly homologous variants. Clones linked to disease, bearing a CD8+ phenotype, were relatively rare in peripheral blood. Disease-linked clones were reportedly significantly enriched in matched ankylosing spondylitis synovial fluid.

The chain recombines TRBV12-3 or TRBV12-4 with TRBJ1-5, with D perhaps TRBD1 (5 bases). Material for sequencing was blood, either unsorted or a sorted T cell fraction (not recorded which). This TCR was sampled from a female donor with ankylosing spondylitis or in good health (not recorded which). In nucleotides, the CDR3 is TGTGCCAGCAGTTCCGGGGGGTTGAGGCCCCAGCATTTT. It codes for CASSSGGLRPQHF.